This entry features one T cell receptor (beta chain) sequence. The CDR3 extends over 15 amino acids. The germline V and J ends were trimmed by 11 bases and 1 base, with 20 bases remaining between them. In germline, CDR1 is MDHEN, CDR2 SYDVKM. These data originate in a study of blood T cells in healthy people across ages. A sample-barcoded 5' primer and a J-beta primer mix were used in a second PCR of roughly 7 to 11 cycles. TCRdb called the 5' RACE reads again in MiXCR, with one record for every CDR3 protein. The repertoire holds 980,000 or so distinct CDR3 sequences, with about 48% as singletons. The sequence was collected from a man younger than 45 in good health. Sequences were obtained from blood. The rearrangement uses TRBV28 and TRBJ1-1; TRBD1 is a possible D gene (6 bases). The CDR3 reads CASRGSGQGNTEAFF. The CDR3 nucleotides are TGTGCCTCCAGGGGTTCGGGACAAGGGAACACTGAAGCTTTCTTT.